These 25 T cell receptor beta chains were all obtained from the same sample, sequenced in a study of T cells after yellow fever vaccination. A single record per CDR3 protein comes from TCRdb applying MiXCR to the 5' RACE reads. The sample lists approximately 300,000 distinct CDR3 sequences; around a tenth were seen once. The source material was CD4+ T cells sorted from PBMCs, sampled 45 days after the yellow fever booster vaccination. All receptors derive from a man between 18 and 35 years old who received the YFV17D yellow fever vaccine.

This clonotype was seen only a few times. The V and J genes are TRBV4-1 and TRBJ1-4; a weak D match, TRBD1 (6 bases). Trimming removed 3 bases at V and 4 bases at J, with 21 bases between. From germline, CDR1 is MGHRA and CDR2 YSYEKL. The CDR3 spans 18 residues. In nucleotides, the CDR3 is TGCGCCAGCAGCCATGATCGGGGGCTCGCAACGCATAATGAAAAACTGTTTTTT. It encodes CASSHDRGLATHNEKLFF.

The chain couples TRBV6-1 to TRBJ2-3; D gene uncertain. Per the germline V gene, CDR1 is MNHNS and CDR2 is SASEGT. The V gene lost 2 bases and the J gene lost 3 bases, with 9 bases spanning the gap. The CDR3 contains 14 residues. CDR3 in amino acids: CASSESSWTDTQYF. As DNA, the CDR3 is TGTGCCAGCAGTGAAAGTTCGTGGACAGATACGCAGTATTTT.

In this sample, this clonotype turned up many times. The chain carries TRBV11-2 and TRBJ2-7, with a weak D call TRBD2 (6 bases). V was clipped by 1 base and J by 5 bases, with 18 bases between them. The CDR3 consists of 16 residues. Germline CDR1 reads SGHAT; CDR2 reads FQNNGV. The CDR3 loop is CASSLVVGSLVDEQYF. The CDR3 nucleotides read TGTGCCAGCAGCTTAGTTGTCGGGAGTCTGGTGGACGAGCAGTACTTC.

V and J are TRBV5-1 and TRBJ2-3; D unclear. CDR1 SGHRS and CDR2 YFSETQ come from the germline V gene. The CDR3 length is 14 residues. V gave up 3 bases and J gave up 5 bases, with 13 bases separating them. Here the CDR3 DNA reads TGCGCCAGCAGCTCATCTGGGCTCGGAGATACGCAGTATTTT. Encoded protein: CASSSSGLGDTQYF.

The chain joins TRBV3-1 to TRBJ2-1; D is undetermined. The CDR3 runs 13 residues. Trimming shortened V by 4 bases and J by 6 bases, and 10 bases separated the two germline ends. Germline CDR1 is LGHDT and CDR2 is YNNKEL (reference sequence). The CDR3 sequence: CASSRMAGNEQFF. The CDR3 nucleotides read TGTGCCAGCAGCCGCATGGCTGGCAATGAGCAGTTCTTC.

This clonotype was found a few times. This sequence joins TRBV21-1 and TRBJ2-7. TRBV21-1 is marked as a pseudogene. The CDR3 spans 15 residues. CDR3 coding DNA: TGTGCCAGCAGCACATCCTACCGGAGCTCCTACGAGCAGTACGTC. It encodes CASSTSYRSSYEQYV.

This clonotype was recorded many times. This sequence joins TRBV4-3 and TRBJ2-7; TRBD1 matches 9 bases. Germline V gene sequence: CDR1 LGHNA, CDR2 YSLEER. This CDR3 is built from 18 residues. The V gene end was trimmed by 0 bases and the J gene end by 4 bases; junction bases not matched to a gene: 13. The CDR3 protein is CASSQDATGGTVTYEQYF. The CDR3 DNA reads as TGCGCCAGCAGCCAAGATGCGACAGGGGGGACGGTTACATACGAGCAGTACTTC.

The rearrangement uses TRBV7-7 and TRBJ1-5, with D unresolved. The ends were cut back, 5 bases at V and 8 bases at J, with 22 bases in the middle. Germline V lookup: CDR1 SSHAT, CDR2 FNYEAQ (reference sequence). CDR3 length: 16 amino acids. CDR3 in DNA: TGTGCCAGCAGCCAAACCCACCCGCTATCCGGCGAGCCCCAGCATTTT. Encoded protein: CASSQTHPLSGEPQHF.

This chain uses TRBV6-5 with TRBJ1-5; no reliable D call. The CDR3 is 13 residues long. Germline lookup yields CDR1 MNHEY and CDR2 SVGAGI. V shed 8 bases and J shed 4 bases, with 12 bases lying between them. The CDR3 loop is CASGRTVNQPQHF. The CDR3 nucleotides are TGTGCCAGCGGAAGGACTGTTAATCAGCCCCAGCATTTT.

This sequence joins TRBV25-1 and TRBJ2-3; 8 bases line up with TRBD2. The CDR3 is made up of 15 amino acids. The trim removed 6 bases at V and 7 bases at J, leaving 12 bases unmatched. The germline V gene encodes CDR1 MGHDK and CDR2 SYGVNS. The CDR3 sequence: CASSSPAGAPNTQYF. DNA for the CDR3: TGTGCCAGCAGCTCCCCAGCGGGGGCCCCAAATACGCAGTATTTT.

The gene calls are TRBV11-3 and TRBJ2-2; a weak D match, TRBD1 (7 bases). The CDR3 loop spans 16 amino acids. Germline CDR1 and CDR2: SGHNT and YENEEA. With 5 bases removed from V and 2 bases from J, the gap between germline ends came to 15 bases. The CDR3 region has the DNA TGTGCCAGCAGCCACAGGAGGGACAGTAACACCGGGGAGCTGTTTTTT. Residues: CASSHRRDSNTGELFF.

The CDR3 loop is CSAPSLEGRETQYF. The CDR3 bases are TGCAGTGCTCCCTCACTAGAGGGTCGTGAGACCCAGTACTTC. The rearrangement joins TRBV20-1 to TRBJ2-5; D possibly corresponds to TRBD2 (5 bases). The CDR3 extends over 14 amino acids. V lost 5 bases to trimming and J lost 5 bases, with 18 bases between them. Germline lookup yields CDR1 DFQATT and CDR2 SNEGSKA (reference sequence).

This clonotype was counted at least ten times. This chain joins TRBV5-1 and TRBJ2-3; 8 nucleotides align to TRBD1. The V segment lost 3 bases and the J segment 2 bases; nucleotides outside the gene matches: 2. Germline-derived CDR1 and CDR2 are SGHRS and YFSETQ. The CDR3 covers 14 residues. The CDR3 protein is CASSWDRLTDTQYF. The CDR3 DNA sequence: TGCGCCAGCAGCTGGGACAGGCTCACAGATACGCAGTATTTT.

This clonotype has just one count. At one end the junction does not follow the germline gene, possibly because of a read error. The chain employs TRBV12-3 or TRBV12-4 and TRBJ1-1, with a possible D match to TRBD1 (6 bases). The CDR3 is 14 residues long. CDR3 amino acids: CASSLRGGRTVAFF. CDR3 sequence (DNA): TGTGCCAGCAGTTTACGGGGGGGCCGAACTGTAGCTTTCTTT.

In this sample, this clonotype turned up a few times. This chain connects TRBV12-3 or TRBV12-4 to TRBJ2-3; the match to TRBD2 covers 8 bases. This CDR3 has 14 amino acids. With V trimmed by 10 bases and J by 2 bases, 8 bases remained unmatched. The CDR3 loop is CATISGRITDTQYF. For the CDR3, the DNA is TGTGCCACCATAAGCGGGAGAATCACAGATACGCAGTATTTT.

Many counts were recorded for this clonotype. This chain uses TRBV7-2 with TRBJ2-2; the D is unclear. Germline CDR1 is SGHTA and CDR2 is FQGNSA. This CDR3 contains 16 residues. V was pared by 1 base and J by 2 bases, with 11 bases between. In DNA, the CDR3 is TGTGCCAGCAGCTTAGTTGTTGGTCTAAACACCGGGGAGCTGTTTTTT. Its protein is CASSLVVGLNTGELFF.

CDR3 sequence reads: CASSYRDRHTEAFF. The CDR3 DNA reads as TGTGCCAGCAGTTACCGGGACAGGCACACTGAAGCTTTCTTT. V gene TRBV6-5 combines with J gene TRBJ1-1; 8 bases line up with TRBD1. Per the germline V gene, CDR1 is MNHEY and CDR2 is SVGAGI. The CDR3 contains 14 residues. V was clipped by 2 bases and J by 3 bases; unmatched bases: 2.

This chain uses TRBV7-8 with TRBJ1-5; D may be TRBD1 (6 bases). This CDR3 contains 13 residues. The V end was cut by 6 bases, the J end by 5 bases, with 11 bases between. CDR1 is SGHVS and CDR2 is FQNEAQ in the germline V gene. CDR3 in amino acids: CASSSDSYQPQHF. The CDR3 coding sequence is TGTGCCAGCAGTTCGGACAGCTATCAGCCCCAGCATTTT.

This clonotype was found once. The rearrangement uses TRBV5-1 and TRBJ1-6; possible D gene TRBD1, 5 bases. The CDR3 is 15 residues long. Germline CDR1 and CDR2: SGHRS and YFSETQ. V gave up 1 base and J gave up 5 bases, with 10 bases separating them. The CDR3 DNA reads as TGCGCCAGCAGCTTGCAGGGCACCCATAATTCACCCCTCCACTTT. Amino acid sequence: CASSLQGTHNSPLHF.

The V gene is TRBV12-3 or TRBV12-4, the J gene TRBJ1-1, with D maybe TRBD1 (6 bases). CDR3 size: 14 residues. The germline V and J ends were trimmed by 6 bases and 1 base, with 12 bases remaining between them. CDR3 loop: CASSGRTANTEAFF. In DNA, the CDR3 is TGTGCCAGCAGCGGAAGGACAGCGAACACTGAAGCTTTCTTT.

This clonotype was observed many times. V gene TRBV20-1 combines with J gene TRBJ2-7; 9 nucleotides line up with TRBD2. The V gene's germline CDR1 is DFQATT and CDR2 SNEGSKA (reference sequence). V shed 6 bases, J shed 3 bases, and the junction held 9 bases outside the gene matches. The CDR3 has 14 residues. This chain's CDR3 is CSATSGGINYEQYF. The CDR3 nucleotides read TGCAGTGCGACCAGCGGGGGGATCAACTACGAGCAGTACTTC.

This clonotype has at least ten counts. The chain couples TRBV29-1 to TRBJ2-1; D remains unclear. Trimming pared 2 bases from V and 4 bases from J, leaving 12 bases between. The CDR3 extends over 14 amino acids. Germline V gene data show CDR1 as SQVTM and CDR2 as ANQGSEA. Here the CDR3 reads CSVELQLQYNEQFF. The CDR3 DNA is TGCAGCGTTGAATTACAGTTACAGTACAATGAGCAGTTCTTC.

This clonotype has ten or more counts. The rearrangement uses TRBV5-1 and TRBJ2-3; D ambiguous. V was cut by 2 bases and J by 0 bases, with 10 bases left in between. Germline V gene data show CDR1 as SGHRS and CDR2 as YFSETQ. The CDR3 is made up of 15 amino acids. CDR3 region: CASSFQAASTDTQYF. The CDR3 region has the DNA TGCGCCAGCAGCTTCCAAGCCGCTAGCACAGATACGCAGTATTTT.

In its sample, this clonotype was seen a few times. The rearrangement links TRBV6-5 to TRBJ2-1; no clear D. Germline V gene data show CDR1 as MNHEY and CDR2 as SVGAGI. The CDR3 is 16 residues long. V lost 4 bases, J lost 0 bases, and 13 bases lay in between. The CDR3 is CASSSPAISSYNEQFF. Here the CDR3 DNA reads TGTGCCAGCAGTTCCCCGGCGATTAGCTCCTACAATGAGCAGTTCTTC.

This sequence joins TRBV10-3 and TRBJ1-5; D is ambiguous. Looked up from germline, CDR1 is ENHRY and CDR2 is SYGVKD. Trimming took 2 bases from V and 1 from J, leaving 3 bases between them. The CDR3 spans 13 residues. The CDR3 region has the DNA TGTGCCATCAGTGAGCAGAGCAATCAGCCCCAGCATTTT. Translated: CAISEQSNQPQHF.